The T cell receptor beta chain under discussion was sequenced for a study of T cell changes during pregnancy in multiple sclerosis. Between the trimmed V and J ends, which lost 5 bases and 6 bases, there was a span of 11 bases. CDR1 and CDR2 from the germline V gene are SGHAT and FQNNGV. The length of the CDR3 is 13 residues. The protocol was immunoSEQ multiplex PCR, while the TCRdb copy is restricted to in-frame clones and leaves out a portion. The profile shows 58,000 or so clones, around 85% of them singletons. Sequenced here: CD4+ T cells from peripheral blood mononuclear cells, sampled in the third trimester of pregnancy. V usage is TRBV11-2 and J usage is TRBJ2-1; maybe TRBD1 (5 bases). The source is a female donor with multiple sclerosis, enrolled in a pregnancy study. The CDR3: CASSLWGGNEQFF. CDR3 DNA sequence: TGTGCCAGCAGCCTCTGGGGCGGCAATGAGCAGTTCTTC.